This T cell receptor (beta chain) was recorded in a study of blood T cell repertoires in COVID-19. Whole-study context: The United States, Italy and Spain provided the acute and convalescent COVID-19 samples.

Trimming stripped 3 bases from V and 11 bases from J, with 10 bases between. From germline, CDR1 is DFQATT and CDR2 SNEGSKA (reference sequence). This CDR3 has 10 amino acids. Authors' data handling: Amplification of reference gene primers was used by the study to estimate nucleated cell counts. Sequencing used immunoSEQ multiplex PCR; TCRdb keeps in-frame clones, though not all of them. V and J calls and clone size are copied from that table; D and trimming were computed from the DNA. The table lists around 300,000 clones, 70% to 90% of them singletons. Material: PBMCs or T cells enriched from blood (not recorded which). V usage is TRBV20-1 and J usage is TRBJ1-1; TRBD1 is a possible D gene (5 bases). The clonotype comes from a woman under 40 who had recovered from COVID-19. The CDR3 coding sequence is TGCAGTGCTAGCAGGGCGGGGGCTTTCTTT. As protein: CSASRAGAFF.